The subject of this entry is one T cell receptor (beta chain). Its target is unknown. The data were obtained in a study of cytomegalovirus exposure and HLA in healthy donors. Study-wide background: Of some 400 genotyped donors, roughly 81% grouped in the Caucasian-associated ancestry cluster.

This CDR3 is 15 amino acids long. Between the trimmed V and J ends, which lost 1 base and 3 bases, there was a span of 13 bases. The germline CDR1 and CDR2 sequences are SGHTA and FQGNSA. Primers: 60 Vbeta forward and 13 Jbeta reverse. Libraries were prepared by immunoSEQ multiplex PCR; TCRdb keeps only in-frame clonotypes and omits some of them. This sample has approximately 160,000 clones; around 77% occur once, and the top ten carry 1.6%. General study points: CMV serostatus stood as the only immune exposure information on hand. TCR beta V- and J-gene trimming was later associated with a missense DCLRE1C variant. Later on, an analysis tied around 17,000 TCR beta sequences to HLA alleles at 0.05 false discovery rate.

The specimen sequenced was PBMCs. The chain is built from TRBV7-2 and TRBJ2-7, with D hard to call. This receptor was identified in a woman under 40 in good health and CMV-seronegative. The CDR3 loop is CASSLGPIASYEQYF. Here the CDR3 DNA reads TGTGCCAGCAGCTTAGGGCCCATCGCTAGCTACGAGCAGTACTTC.